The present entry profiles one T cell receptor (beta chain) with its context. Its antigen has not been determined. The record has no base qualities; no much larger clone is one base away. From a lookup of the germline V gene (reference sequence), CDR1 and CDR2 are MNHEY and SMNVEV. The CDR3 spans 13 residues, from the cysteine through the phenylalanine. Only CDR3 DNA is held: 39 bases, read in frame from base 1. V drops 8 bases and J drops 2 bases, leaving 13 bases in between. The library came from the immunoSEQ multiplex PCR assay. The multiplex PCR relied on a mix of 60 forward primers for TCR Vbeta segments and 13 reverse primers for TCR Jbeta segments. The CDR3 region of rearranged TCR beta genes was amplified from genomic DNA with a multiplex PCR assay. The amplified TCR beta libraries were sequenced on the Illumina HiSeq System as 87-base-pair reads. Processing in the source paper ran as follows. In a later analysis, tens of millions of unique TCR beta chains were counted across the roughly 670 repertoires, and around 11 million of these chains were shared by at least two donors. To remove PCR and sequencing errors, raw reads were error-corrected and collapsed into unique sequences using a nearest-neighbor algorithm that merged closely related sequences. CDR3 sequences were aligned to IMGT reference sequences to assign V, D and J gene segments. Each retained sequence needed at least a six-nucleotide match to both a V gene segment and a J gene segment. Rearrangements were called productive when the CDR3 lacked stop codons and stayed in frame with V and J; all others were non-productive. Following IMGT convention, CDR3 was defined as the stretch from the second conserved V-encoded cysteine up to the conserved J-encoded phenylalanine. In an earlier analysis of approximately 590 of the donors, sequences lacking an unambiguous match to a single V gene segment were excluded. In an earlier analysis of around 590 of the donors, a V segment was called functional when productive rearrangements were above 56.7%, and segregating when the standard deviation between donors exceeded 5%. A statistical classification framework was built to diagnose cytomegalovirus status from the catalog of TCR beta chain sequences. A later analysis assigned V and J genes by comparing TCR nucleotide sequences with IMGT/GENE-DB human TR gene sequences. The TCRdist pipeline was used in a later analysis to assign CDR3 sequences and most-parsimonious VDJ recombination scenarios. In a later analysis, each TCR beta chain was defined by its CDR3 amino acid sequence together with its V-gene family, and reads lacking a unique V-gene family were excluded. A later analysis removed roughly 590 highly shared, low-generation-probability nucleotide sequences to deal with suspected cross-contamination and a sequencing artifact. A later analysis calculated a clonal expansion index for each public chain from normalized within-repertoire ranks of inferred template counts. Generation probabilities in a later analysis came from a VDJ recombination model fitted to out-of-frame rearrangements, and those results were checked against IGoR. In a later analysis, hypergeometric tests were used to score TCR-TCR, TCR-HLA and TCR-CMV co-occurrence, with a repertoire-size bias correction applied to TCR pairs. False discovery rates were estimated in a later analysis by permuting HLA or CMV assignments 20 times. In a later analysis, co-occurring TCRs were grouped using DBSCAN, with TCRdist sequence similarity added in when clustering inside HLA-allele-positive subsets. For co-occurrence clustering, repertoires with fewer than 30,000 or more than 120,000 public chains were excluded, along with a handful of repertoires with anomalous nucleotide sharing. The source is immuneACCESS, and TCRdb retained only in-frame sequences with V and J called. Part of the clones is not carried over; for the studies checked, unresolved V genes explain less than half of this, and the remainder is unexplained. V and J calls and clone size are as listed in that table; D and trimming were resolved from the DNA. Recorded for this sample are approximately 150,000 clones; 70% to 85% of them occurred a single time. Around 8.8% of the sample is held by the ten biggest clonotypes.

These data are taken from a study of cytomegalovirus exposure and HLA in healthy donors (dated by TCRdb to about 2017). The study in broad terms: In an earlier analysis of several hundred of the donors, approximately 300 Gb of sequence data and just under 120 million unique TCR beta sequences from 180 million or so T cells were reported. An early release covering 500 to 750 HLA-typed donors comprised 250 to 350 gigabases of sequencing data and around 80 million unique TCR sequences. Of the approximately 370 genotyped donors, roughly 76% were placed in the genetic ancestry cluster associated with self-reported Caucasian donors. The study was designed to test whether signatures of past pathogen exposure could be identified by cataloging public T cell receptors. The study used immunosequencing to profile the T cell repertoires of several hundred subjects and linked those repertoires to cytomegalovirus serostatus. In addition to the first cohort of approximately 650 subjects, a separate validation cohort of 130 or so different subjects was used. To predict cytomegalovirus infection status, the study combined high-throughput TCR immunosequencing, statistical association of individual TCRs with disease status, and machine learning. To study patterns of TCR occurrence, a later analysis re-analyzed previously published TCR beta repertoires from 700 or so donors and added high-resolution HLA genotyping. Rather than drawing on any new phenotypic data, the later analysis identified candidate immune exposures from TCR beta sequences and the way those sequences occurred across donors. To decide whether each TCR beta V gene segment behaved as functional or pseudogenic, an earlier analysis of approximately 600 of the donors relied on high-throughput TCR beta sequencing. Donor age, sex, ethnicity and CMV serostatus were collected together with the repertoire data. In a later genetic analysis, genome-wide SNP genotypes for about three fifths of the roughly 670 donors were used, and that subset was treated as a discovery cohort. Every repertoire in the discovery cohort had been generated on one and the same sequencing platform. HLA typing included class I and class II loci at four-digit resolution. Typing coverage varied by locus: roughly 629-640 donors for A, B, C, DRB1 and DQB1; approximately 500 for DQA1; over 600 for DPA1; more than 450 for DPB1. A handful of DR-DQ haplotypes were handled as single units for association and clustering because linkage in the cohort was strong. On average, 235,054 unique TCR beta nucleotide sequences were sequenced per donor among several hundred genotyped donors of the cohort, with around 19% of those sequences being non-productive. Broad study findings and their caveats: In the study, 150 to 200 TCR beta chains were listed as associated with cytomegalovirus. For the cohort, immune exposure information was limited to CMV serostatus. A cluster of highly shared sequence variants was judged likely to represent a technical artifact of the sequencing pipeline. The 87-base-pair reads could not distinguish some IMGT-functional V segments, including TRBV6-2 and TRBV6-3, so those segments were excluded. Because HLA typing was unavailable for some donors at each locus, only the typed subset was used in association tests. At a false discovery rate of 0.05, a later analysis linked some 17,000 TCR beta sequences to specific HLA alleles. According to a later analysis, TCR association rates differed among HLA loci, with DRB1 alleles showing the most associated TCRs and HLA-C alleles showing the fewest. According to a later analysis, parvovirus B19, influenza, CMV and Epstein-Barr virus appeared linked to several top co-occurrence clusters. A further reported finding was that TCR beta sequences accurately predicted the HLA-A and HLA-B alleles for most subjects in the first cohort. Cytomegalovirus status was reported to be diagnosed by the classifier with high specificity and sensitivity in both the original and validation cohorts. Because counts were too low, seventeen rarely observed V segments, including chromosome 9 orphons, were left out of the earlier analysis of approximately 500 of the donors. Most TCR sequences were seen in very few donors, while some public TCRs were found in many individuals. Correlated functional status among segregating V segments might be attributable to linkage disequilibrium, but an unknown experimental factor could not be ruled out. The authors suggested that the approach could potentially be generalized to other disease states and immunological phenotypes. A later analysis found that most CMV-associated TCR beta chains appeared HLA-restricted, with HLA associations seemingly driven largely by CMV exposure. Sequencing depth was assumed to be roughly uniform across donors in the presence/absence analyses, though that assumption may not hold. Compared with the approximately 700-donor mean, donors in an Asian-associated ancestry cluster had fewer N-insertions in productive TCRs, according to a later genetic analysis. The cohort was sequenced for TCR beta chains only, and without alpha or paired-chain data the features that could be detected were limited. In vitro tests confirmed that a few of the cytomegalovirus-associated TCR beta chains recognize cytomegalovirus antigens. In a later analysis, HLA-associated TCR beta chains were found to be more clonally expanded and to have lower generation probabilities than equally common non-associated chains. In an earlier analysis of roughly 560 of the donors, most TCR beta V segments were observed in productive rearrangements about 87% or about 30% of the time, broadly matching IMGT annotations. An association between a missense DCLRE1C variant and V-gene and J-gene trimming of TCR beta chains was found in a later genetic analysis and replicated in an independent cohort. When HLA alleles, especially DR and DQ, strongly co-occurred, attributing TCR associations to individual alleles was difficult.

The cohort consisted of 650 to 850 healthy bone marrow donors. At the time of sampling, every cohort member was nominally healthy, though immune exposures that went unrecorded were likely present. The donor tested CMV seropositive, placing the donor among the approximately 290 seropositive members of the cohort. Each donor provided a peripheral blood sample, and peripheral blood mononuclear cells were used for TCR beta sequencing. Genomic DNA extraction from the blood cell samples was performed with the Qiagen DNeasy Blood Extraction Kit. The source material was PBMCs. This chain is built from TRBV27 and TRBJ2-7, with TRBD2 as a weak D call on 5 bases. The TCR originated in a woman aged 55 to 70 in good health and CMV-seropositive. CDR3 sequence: CASGGQSAYEQYF. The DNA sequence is TGTGCCAGCGGAGGCCAATCCGCCTACGAGCAGTACTTC.